One T cell receptor (beta chain) is described in this entry. This clone's antigen is unknown. Base qualities are not at hand, and no much larger clone is one base apart. This entry belongs to a study of cytotoxic CD8 clonotypes in ibrutinib-treated CLL (TCRdb year 2021). Some background on the complete study: The cohort had 11 relapsed/refractory and roughly 14 treatment-naive patients; around 17 were IGHV unmutated. Responses were partial in approximately 24 patients and complete in 2; after median approximately 66 months follow-up, about 14 stayed in remission and some twelve progressed. Response samples were obtained after a median of around 11 months of treatment, with a range of about 6 to 36 months. Samples averaged approximately 260,000 productive templates and some 96,000 productive rearrangements. Of the approximately 94 people in the trial, 25 to 30 had longitudinal samples available. Cryopreserved peripheral blood mononuclear cells were obtained before treatment, at response, and at either sustained remission or disease progression. Patients were still on ibrutinib when every remission and progressive disease sample was collected. Summary of the overall study and its limitations: Public clonotypes were rare and either shrank or stayed stable during treatment, and the rise in clonality at ibrutinib response reflected expansion of private clonotypes. Baseline clonality exceeded that of age-matched healthy donors and correlated strongly with circulating CD8+ T-cell counts. Sampling times were not matched between patients in sustained remission and patients whose disease was progressing, and lymph node repertoires were not examined. Clonality rose at ibrutinib response, remained stable during sustained remission, and dropped back toward baseline at progression.

Trimmed from V: 4 bases; trimmed from J: 3 bases; junction bases lacking a gene match: 10. CDR1 and CDR2 were assigned from the germline V gene (reference sequence) as LNHDA and SQIVND. The cysteine opens and the phenylalanine closes a CDR3 of 18 amino acids. Just CDR3 DNA is preserved here, 54 bases in frame from base 1. For TCR beta library preparation, approximately 2 micrograms of genomic DNA was extracted from cryopreserved PBMCs. Longitudinal blood samples from CLL patients on ibrutinib monotherapy underwent high-throughput TCR beta sequencing. The patients took part in an open-label, single-center phase 2 trial of ibrutinib monotherapy. A MiSeq instrument was used for deep resolution sequencing, which targeted depths ranging from 1 in 1 million up to 1 in 200,000 T cells, with coverage averaging 10x for each clonotype. The immunoSEQ hsTCRB Kit was used to generate TCR beta libraries. Concerning the study's data processing: The data were analyzed with ImmunoSEQ Analyzer and ImmunoSEQ Data Assistant, and V, D and J gene assignments followed IMGT definitions. Clonality, which ranges from 0 to 1, was calculated as one minus the normalized Shannon entropy of productive rearrangement frequencies. Public clonotype analysis was restricted to overrepresented clonotypes comprising at least 0.05% of each patient's repertoire. Repertoires from some 14 age-matched healthy donors in immuneACCESS were used as clonality controls. Imported from immuneACCESS, the table was reduced by TCRdb to in-frame sequences with V and J called. These copies leave out some clones; in studies compared against another copy, an unresolved V gene accounts for under half, and the cause of the remainder is not known. V, J and clone size are taken as reported in that table, and D and trimming were inferred from the DNA itself. The sample table holds fewer than 400,000 clones, of which 67% were seen once. In total, the top ten clones hold about 5.9% of the sample.

The rearranged chain carries TRBV19 and TRBJ2-1, with TRBD2 identical over 12 junction bases. The TCR originated in a human donor with chronic lymphocytic leukemia. The sequencing used PBMCs, collected after 36 months of ibrutinib treatment. The base sequence is TGTGCCAGTAGTAGGGAGGGACTAGCGGGTTTCGTCTACAATGAGCAGTTCTTC. Its translation is CASSREGLAGFVYNEQFF.